The 31 T cell receptor beta chains below were found in one sample sequenced in a study of blood T cell repertoires in COVID-19. TCRdb keeps only in-frame clones here, not all; method: immunoSEQ multiplex PCR. The table records more than 95,000 clones, 88% of them present only once. What was sequenced was peripheral blood. The origin of the receptors is a woman of 80 years or more with acute or convalescent COVID-19.

The chain is built from TRBV7-8 and TRBJ1-2; no firm D call. CDR1 is SGHVS, CDR2 FQNEAQ, per germline. The CDR3 length is 15 residues. Trimming stripped 5 bases from V and 3 bases from J, with 16 bases between. CDR3 nucleotides: TGTGCCAGCAGCGACCGACTGAGAGGTGACTATGGCTACACCTTC. This gives the protein CASSDRLRGDYGYTF.

V gene TRBV6-4 combines with J gene TRBJ1-2, with TRBD1 as a possible D gene (5 bases). CDR3 size: 14 residues. Germline loops: CDR1 MRHNA, CDR2 SNTAGT. The ends were cut back, 0 bases at V and 5 bases at J, with 10 bases in the middle. CDR3 sequence: CASSDSWGAYGYTF. CDR3 nucleotides: TGTGCCAGCAGTGACTCTTGGGGCGCTTATGGCTACACCTTC.

This clone was recorded a few times. The chain recombines TRBV10-3 with TRBJ2-1; TRBD2 matches at 10 bases. CDR1 is ENHRY, CDR2 SYGVKD, per germline. This CDR3 region has 15 residues. V shed 0 bases and J 6 bases; nucleotides not matched to a gene: 2. CDR3 coding DNA: TGTGCCATCAGTGAGTCCAAGCGGGGGGGCAATGAGCAGTTCTTC. It is translated as CAISESKRGGNEQFF.

The CDR3 sequence is CASSLGQGEGYGYTF. In DNA form, the CDR3 reads TGTGCCAGCAGCTTAGGGCAGGGGGAAGGCTATGGCTACACCTTC. The J gene is TRBJ1-2, the V gene TRBV7-3; 7 bases map to TRBD1. V lost 2 bases and J lost 4; bases outside the gene matches: 7. Germline values: CDR1 SGHTA, CDR2 FQGTGA. This CDR3 is built from 15 residues.

This clone was seen more than once but under ten times. The chain combines TRBV6-2 or TRBV6-3 with TRBJ1-3; weak D call: TRBD1 (5 bases). Germline-derived CDR1 and CDR2 are MNHEY and SVGEGT. CDR3 length: 15 amino acids. Trimming took off 2 bases at V and 2 bases at J, with 10 bases between the two ends. For the CDR3, the DNA is TGTGCCAGCAGTTACCGGTCGACAGCTGGAAACACCATATATTTT. It codes for CASSYRSTAGNTIYF.

The V and J genes are TRBV9 and TRBJ2-2; 7 bases match TRBD2. The V segment lost 3 bases and the J segment 15 bases; nucleotides outside the gene matches: 5. The CDR3 sequence is 11 residues long. Germline-derived CDR1 and CDR2 are SGDLS and YYNGEE. CDR3 coding DNA: TGTGCCAGCAGCGGAGGGACTAAGATGTTTTTT. As protein: CASSGGTKMFF.

In nucleotides, the CDR3 is TGTGCCAGCAGTGGACAGGGTTTCAATCAGCCCCAGCATTTT. Protein: CASSGQGFNQPQHF. The gene calls are TRBV6-4 and TRBJ1-5; 7 bases align to TRBD1. J gave up 3 bases and V 4 bases, and 3 bases lay outside the gene matches. Per germline, CDR1 MRHNA and CDR2 SNTAGT. The CDR3 has 14 residues.

The chain has TRBV6-5 and TRBJ1-2, with 9 bases aligning to TRBD1. Trimming at V came to 6 bases and at J to 5 bases, leaving 4 bases not matched to a gene. In germline, CDR1 is MNHEY, CDR2 SVGAGI. CDR3 length equals 13 residues. CDR3 residues: CASSYRGPYGYTF. The DNA of the CDR3 is TGTGCCAGCAGCTACAGGGGGCCTTATGGCTACACCTTC.

CDR3 sequence: CASTGTGKTNYGYTF. Here the CDR3 DNA reads TGTGCCAGCACCGGGACTGGGAAAACAAACTATGGCTACACCTTC. V gene TRBV19 combines with J gene TRBJ1-2, with D tentatively TRBD1 (5 bases). Per the germline V gene, CDR1 is LNHDA and CDR2 is SQIVND (reference sequence). The CDR3 has 15 amino acids. V was pared by 9 bases and J by 2 bases, with 19 bases between.

The rearrangement joins TRBV5-1 to TRBJ1-1, with D possibly being TRBD1 (5 bases). Germline values: CDR1 SGHRS, CDR2 YFSETQ. Trimming shortened V by 4 bases and J by 2 bases, and 12 bases separated the two germline ends. This CDR3 comprises 14 residues. The CDR3 region has the DNA TGCGCCAGCAGCCGGGGGGAGAGAAACACTGAAGCTTTCTTT. Residues: CASSRGERNTEAFF.

The rearrangement uses TRBV5-6 and TRBJ1-4; unclear D gene. The CDR3 covers 15 residues. Germline values: CDR1 SGHDT, CDR2 YYEEEE. V was trimmed by 5 bases and J by 3 bases, leaving 14 bases between them. The CDR3 nucleotides are TGTGCCAGCAGTTTGCCGGGGTACTCTAATGAAAAACTGTTTTTT. It yields the protein CASSLPGYSNEKLFF.

The rearrangement links TRBV4-3 to TRBJ1-1; the D gene is possibly TRBD1 (5 bases). Germline values: CDR1 LGHNA, CDR2 YSLEER. The CDR3 consists of 13 residues. Trimming removed 6 bases at V and 7 bases at J, with 15 bases between. CDR3 nucleotides: TGCGCCAGCAGTATAGGGGCGGGGGGTGAAGCTTTCTTT. It translates to CASSIGAGGEAFF.

V gene TRBV7-9 combines with J gene TRBJ2-2; D possibly corresponds to TRBD2 (6 bases). From germline, CDR1 is SEHNR and CDR2 FQNEAQ (reference sequence). This CDR3 region has 17 residues. V was trimmed by 6 bases and J by 2 bases, leaving 19 bases between them. The CDR3: CASSGGANVLNTGELFF. The DNA for the CDR3 is TGTGCCAGCAGTGGAGGGGCAAACGTTTTAAACACCGGGGAGCTGTTTTTT.

Only a few counts were recorded for this clone. The CDR3 bases are TGTGCCAGCAGCTTAGATCTAGGGGGAAGTACTGAAGCTTTCTTT. Translating it yields CASSLDLGGSTEAFF. The V call is TRBV11-2, the J call TRBJ1-1; D is possibly TRBD1 (6 bases). Germline CDR1 SGHAT, CDR2 FQNNGV. The CDR3 covers 15 residues. The germline V and J ends were trimmed by 0 bases and 5 bases, with 13 bases remaining between them.

This chain connects TRBV7-2 to TRBJ1-4; weak D call: TRBD1 (6 bases). Between the trimmed V and J ends, which lost 3 bases and 5 bases, there was a span of 13 bases. The CDR3 runs 15 residues. The germline CDR1 and CDR2 sequences are SGHTA and FQGNSA. The CDR3 sequence is CASSFLGQPNEKLFF. The DNA for the CDR3 is TGTGCCAGCAGCTTCCTGGGACAACCGAATGAAAAACTGTTTTTT.

The rearrangement links TRBV2 to TRBJ2-1; 8 bases are a match to TRBD2. This CDR3 contains 15 residues. Germline CDR1 and CDR2: SNHLY and FYNNEI. With 3 bases clipped from V and 3 bases from J, the junction kept 4 bases outside the gene matches. The DNA of the CDR3 is TGTGCCAGCAGTGAGGGGACTAGTCGCTACAATGAGCAGTTCTTC. This gives the protein CASSEGTSRYNEQFF. The whole variable domain, filled in from reference TRBV2 and TRBJ2-1, reads EPEVTQTPSHQVTQMGQEVILRCVPISNHLYFYWYRQILGQKVEFLVSFYNNEISEKSEIFDDQFSVERPDGSNFTLKIRSTKLEDSAMYFCASSEGTSRYNEQFFGPGTRLTVL.

This clone is a singleton in its sample. The chain employs TRBV11-2 and TRBJ1-2; 9 bases match TRBD1. Germline CDR1 and CDR2: SGHAT and FQNNGV. The V gene end was trimmed by 5 bases and the J gene end by 6 bases; junction bases not matched to a gene: 4. The CDR3 runs to 13 residues. CDR3 sequence reads: CASSITGGNGYTF. CDR3 sequence (DNA): TGTGCCAGCAGCATAACAGGGGGCAATGGCTACACCTTC.

The chain is built from TRBV4-1 and TRBJ1-2; weak D call: TRBD1 (5 bases). V lost 4 bases, J lost 5 bases, and 14 bases lay in between. Germline V gene sequence: CDR1 MGHRA, CDR2 YSYEKL. This CDR3 region has 14 residues. CDR3 in amino acids: CASSPRARDYGYTF. DNA of the CDR3: TGCGCCAGCAGCCCCCGTGCCAGGGATTATGGCTACACCTTC.

J is TRBJ2-1 and V is TRBV10-1; D is ambiguous. Germline V CDR1 and CDR2: WNHNN, SYGVQD (reference sequence). V shed 6 bases and J shed 2 bases, with 14 bases lying between them. The CDR3 consists of 15 residues. CDR3 nucleotides: TGCGCCAGCAGCCCAGGTTCAGTCACCTACAATGAGCAGTTCTTC. It translates to CASSPGSVTYNEQFF.

In its sample, this clone was seen once. This chain connects TRBV5-4 to TRBJ2-7; D not resolved. Germline CDR1 is SGHNT and CDR2 is YYREEE (reference sequence). The germline V and J ends were trimmed by 4 bases and 6 bases, with 11 bases remaining between them. This CDR3 has 12 amino acids. DNA of the CDR3: TGTGCCAGCAGCCGGCAGGATCGCGAGCAGTACTTC. Translated: CASSRQDREQYF.

This rearrangement joins TRBV7-8 to TRBJ1-6; D call uncertain. CDR3 length: 16 amino acids. Germline V gene lookup returns CDR1 SGHVS and CDR2 FQNEAQ. V was pared by 5 bases and J by 0 bases, with 11 bases between. CDR3 amino acids: CASSPTLSSYNSPLHF. CDR3 sequence (DNA): TGTGCCAGCAGCCCAACTCTGAGCTCCTATAATTCACCCCTCCACTTT.

V usage is TRBV5-1 and J usage is TRBJ2-1, with 9 bases matching TRBD1. Germline V gene lookup returns CDR1 SGHRS and CDR2 YFSETQ. V dropped 2 bases and J dropped 6; count of bases not matched to a gene: 6. This CDR3 contains 15 residues. For the CDR3, the DNA is TGCGCCAGCAGCTTTGAACAGGGGGCCATCAATGAGCAGTTCTTC. Protein product: CASSFEQGAINEQFF. Drawing the rest from reference TRBV5-1 and TRBJ2-1, the complete variable domain is KAGVTQTPRYLIKTRGQQVTLSCSPISGHRSVSWYQQTPGQGLQFLFEYFSETQRNKGNFPGRFSGRQFSNSRSEMNVSTLELGDSALYLCASSFEQGAINEQFFGPGTRLTVL.

J is TRBJ2-2 and V is TRBV7-3; TRBD2 is a possible D gene (5 bases). The CDR3 loop spans 16 amino acids. CDR1 and CDR2 (germline): SGHTA, FQGTGA. V was trimmed by 4 bases and J by 8 bases, leaving 20 bases between them. CDR3 coding DNA: TGTGCCAGCAGCTCACGAGGTGGACCACGCGGGGGGGAGCTGTTTTTT. Its protein is CASSSRGGPRGGELFF. The entire variable domain, with the rest obtained from reference TRBV7-3 and TRBJ2-2, is as follows: GAGVSQTPSNKVTEKGKYVELRCDPISGHTALYWYRQSLGQGPEFLIYFQGTGAADDSGLPNDRFFAVRPEGSVSTLKIQRTERGDSAVYLCASSSRGGPRGGELFFGEGSRLTVL.

This chain joins TRBV5-1 and TRBJ2-3; 7 nucleotides match TRBD2. Germline CDR1 reads SGHRS; CDR2 reads YFSETQ. V shed 3 bases, J shed 3 bases, and the junction held 10 bases outside the gene matches. The CDR3 has 16 residues. In DNA form, the CDR3 reads TGCGCCAGCAGCTCGTGGACTAGTTCTGGGACAGATACGCAGTATTTT. It yields the protein CASSSWTSSGTDTQYF.

The V and J genes are TRBV5-1 and TRBJ2-2; TRBD1 aligns across 10 bases. The CDR3 totals 17 residues. Germline V gene lookup returns CDR1 SGHRS and CDR2 YFSETQ. The J segment lost 0 bases and the V segment lost 6 bases, leaving 8 bases of the junction unmatched. The CDR3 sequence is CASNPRQGASNTGELFF. The DNA for the CDR3 is TGCGCCAGCAACCCGAGACAGGGGGCTTCGAACACCGGGGAGCTGTTTTTT.

Concerning this clone itself: Other DNA sequences of this sample code for an identical CDR3. The chain is built from TRBV19 and TRBJ2-5; a possible D gene is TRBD2 (6 bases). CDR1 and CDR2 (germline): LNHDA, SQIVND (reference sequence). V dropped 1 base and J dropped 1 base, with 7 bases sitting between them. This CDR3 has 14 amino acids. The CDR3 sequence is CASSIGGLQETQYF. The CDR3 region has the DNA TGTGCCAGTAGTATAGGGGGACTCCAAGAGACCCAGTACTTC.

This clone was picked up one time. The CDR3 coding sequence is TGTGCCAGCAGTTTTTGGGGGGGTACCGACTCCTACGAGCAGTACTTC. Protein: CASSFWGGTDSYEQYF. V usage is TRBV6-2 or TRBV6-3 and J usage is TRBJ2-7; 7 bases agree with TRBD2. The CDR3 has 16 residues. The germline CDR1 and CDR2 sequences are MNHEY and SVGEGT. Trimming at V came to 4 bases and at J to 0 bases, leaving 9 bases not matched to a gene.

This chain connects TRBV28 to TRBJ1-3; D unresolved. Trimming removed 7 bases at V and 1 base at J, with 8 bases between. Germline V lookup: CDR1 MDHEN, CDR2 SYDVKM. This CDR3 contains 13 residues. The CDR3 is CASIALSGNTIYF. The DNA of the CDR3 is TGTGCCAGCATAGCCTTGTCTGGAAACACCATATATTTT.

This chain joins TRBV5-1 and TRBJ1-2; 11 bases are a match to TRBD1. CDR1 is SGHRS, CDR2 YFSETQ, per germline. The CDR3 has 14 residues. V trimming: 0 bases; J trimming: 14 bases; junction bases outside the gene matches: 9. The CDR3 coding sequence is TGCGCCAGCAGCTTGGAGGGACAGGGGGAATCTAAAACCTTC. This encodes CASSLEGQGESKTF. Together with reference TRBV5-1 and TRBJ1-2, the CDR3 gives the full variable domain: KAGVTQTPRYLIKTRGQQVTLSCSPISGHRSVSWYQQTPGQGLQFLFEYFSETQRNKGNFPGRFSGRQFSNSRSEMNVSTLELGDSALYLCASSLEGQGESKTFGSGTRLTVV.

The J gene is TRBJ2-1, the V gene TRBV19; D is perhaps TRBD2 (5 bases). The V end lost 3 bases, the J end lost 1 base, and 10 bases lay between the germline ends. The CDR3 extends over 15 amino acids. The germline V gene encodes CDR1 LNHDA and CDR2 SQIVND (reference sequence). CDR3 amino acids: CASSISLGSYNEQFF. CDR3 DNA sequence: TGTGCCAGTAGTATTTCACTAGGATCCTACAATGAGCAGTTCTTC.

The chain couples TRBV18 to TRBJ2-1; 11 nucleotides align to TRBD2. In germline, CDR1 is KGHSH, CDR2 LQKENI. Unmatched junction bases numbered 15, after V lost 3 bases and J lost 8 bases. This CDR3 has 18 amino acids. The CDR3 DNA is TGTGCCAGCTCACCCCTTGCTCCGACTAGCGGGAAACGATATGAGCAGTTCTTC. Translation: CASSPLAPTSGKRYEQFF.